These 19 T cell receptor beta chains were sequenced from one sample in a study of cytomegalovirus exposure and HLA in healthy donors. Use of 60 Vbeta and 13 Jbeta primers characterized the PCR. Sequenced by immunoSEQ multiplex PCR; TCRdb stores in-frame clones only, minus some. This sample yields 110,000 to 150,000 clones, of which around 84% are seen a single time; roughly 2.5% belongs to the top ten. The sample consisted of PBMCs. These TCRs come from a boy aged 2 to 10 in good health and CMV-seronegative.

J is TRBJ2-1 and V is TRBV6-1; D unclear. The ends were cut back, 6 bases at V and 8 bases at J, with 14 bases in the middle. The CDR3 covers 13 residues. Looked up from germline, CDR1 is MNHNS and CDR2 is SASEGT. In DNA form, the CDR3 reads TGTGCCAGCAGGCAAGTGGATGAGGATGAGCAGTTCTTC. It specifies CASRQVDEDEQFF.

The chain uses TRBV18 and TRBJ2-7; D gene unclear. This CDR3 comprises 14 residues. V lost 6 bases and J 2 bases, leaving 14 bases between the germline ends. Germline-derived CDR1 and CDR2 are KGHSH and LQKENI. CDR3 loop: CASSNQVNAYEQYF. For the CDR3, the DNA is TGTGCCAGCTCCAATCAGGTAAACGCCTACGAGCAGTACTTC.

V gene TRBV4-1 combines with J gene TRBJ2-7, with unresolved D. The CDR3 covers 13 residues. In germline, CDR1 is MGHRA, CDR2 YSYEKL. V was cut by 4 bases and J by 3 bases, with 10 bases left in between. The CDR3 DNA is TGCGCCAGCAGCCGCGGTGGTCGCTACGAGCAGTACTTC. Translated: CASSRGGRYEQYF.

A single count supports this clone. The chain carries TRBV14 and TRBJ2-2; maybe TRBD2 (6 bases). The CDR3 totals 15 residues. Germline V gene data show CDR1 as SGHDN and CDR2 as FVKESK. Trimming took 5 bases from V and 4 from J, leaving 14 bases between them. The CDR3 DNA sequence: TGTGCCAGCAGCGCGACTAGGTGCTGCACCGGGGAGCTGTTTTTT. This gives the protein CASSATRCCTGELFF.

This clone was found a few times. The gene calls are TRBV7-2 and TRBJ2-7; D may be TRBD2 (5 bases). This CDR3 region has 16 residues. Trimming pared 1 base from V and 3 bases from J, leaving 16 bases between. Germline assignment: CDR1 SGHTA and CDR2 FQGNSA. The CDR3 sequence is CASSLVSAQAGYEQYF. DNA for the CDR3: TGTGCCAGCAGCTTAGTTTCAGCCCAGGCGGGCTACGAGCAGTACTTC.

This clone was seen only once. This chain connects TRBV12-5 to TRBJ2-1; D not certain. The CDR3 is made up of 15 amino acids. Germline CDR1 reads LGHNT; CDR2 reads FRNRAP. V was cut by 0 bases and J by 5 bases, with 11 bases left in between. The CDR3 DNA sequence: TGTGCTAGTGGTTTGGTAATGAGCCGAGACAATGAGCAGTTCTTC. Its protein product is CASGLVMSRDNEQFF. Supplemented by reference TRBV12-5 and TRBJ2-1, the full variable domain reads DARVTQTPRHKVTEMGQEVTMRCQPILGHNTVFWYRQTMMQGLELLAYFRNRAPLDDSGMPKDRFSAEMPDATLATLKIQPSEPRDSAVYFCASGLVMSRDNEQFFGPGTRLTVL.

This rearrangement joins TRBV9 to TRBJ1-1; 7 bases fit TRBD1. V lost 4 bases and J lost 5; bases outside the gene matches: 8. The CDR3 is 14 amino acids. Germline V gives CDR1 SGDLS, CDR2 YYNGEE. CDR3 DNA sequence: TGTGCCAGCAGCCCCGACAGGGTGATTACTGAAGCTTTCTTT. It codes for CASSPDRVITEAFF. Together with reference TRBV9 and TRBJ1-1, the CDR3 gives the full variable domain: DSGVTQTPKHLITATGQRVTLRCSPRSGDLSVYWYQQSLDQGLQFLIQYYNGEERAKGNILERFSAQQFPDLHSELNLSSLELGDSALYFCASSPDRVITEAFFGQGTRLTVV.

The chain couples TRBV7-8 to TRBJ1-3; 7 bases line up with TRBD1. Unmatched junction bases numbered 5, after V lost 6 bases and J lost 0 bases. Germline CDR1 reads SGHVS; CDR2 reads FQNEAQ. The CDR3 spans 15 residues. CDR3 nucleotides: TGTGCCAGCAGAGGGGACAGACTCTCTGGAAACACCATATATTTT. Its protein is CASRGDRLSGNTIYF.

J is TRBJ1-4 and V is TRBV4-1; weak D call: TRBD1 (5 bases). Germline CDR1 reads MGHRA; CDR2 reads YSYEKL. The V end was cut by 0 bases, the J end by 6 bases, with 11 bases between. This CDR3 spans 15 amino acids. CDR3 region: CASSQEGEGDEKLFF. DNA for the CDR3: TGCGCCAGCAGCCAAGAAGGGGAGGGTGATGAAAAACTGTTTTTT.

The gene calls are TRBV5-8 and TRBJ2-5; TRBD2 is a possible D gene (5 bases). Germline V lookup: CDR1 SGHTS, CDR2 YDEGEE. This CDR3 is built from 11 residues. The V and J ends lost 3 bases and 11 bases respectively, with 11 bases between them. This CDR3 reads CASSYDREQYF. The DNA for the CDR3 is TGTGCCAGCAGCTATGATAGGGAGCAGTACTTC.

The chain joins TRBV25-1 to TRBJ2-1; weak D call: TRBD1 (5 bases). Trimming shortened V by 3 bases and J by 0 bases, and 15 bases separated the two germline ends. The CDR3 is 17 residues long. Germline values: CDR1 MGHDK, CDR2 SYGVNS. In nucleotides, the CDR3 is TGTGCCAGCAGTGATCCGAATCAGGGCAGCTCCTACAATGAGCAGTTCTTC. Protein product: CASSDPNQGSSYNEQFF.

This chain's CDR3 is CASSEGPGRGYTF. The CDR3 DNA reads as TGTGCCAGCAGCGAGGGCCCCGGGCGGGGCTACACCTTC. The gene calls are TRBV7-8 and TRBJ1-2; D gene unclear. Germline V lookup: CDR1 SGHVS, CDR2 FQNEAQ. V was shortened by 5 bases and J by 8 bases, with 15 bases between the two germline ends. The CDR3 has 13 residues.

The V and J genes are TRBV5-1 and TRBJ2-1, with 7 bases matching TRBD1. With V trimmed by 4 bases and J by 8 bases, 9 bases remained unmatched. The CDR3 runs 14 residues. The germline CDR1 and CDR2 sequences are SGHRS and YFSETQ. The CDR3 DNA reads as TGCGCCAGCAGCACCCGGGACAGTCGTCATGAGCAGTTCTTC. It is translated as CASSTRDSRHEQFF.

The V call is TRBV5-1, the J call TRBJ1-1; the D is unclear. Per the germline V gene, CDR1 is SGHRS and CDR2 is YFSETQ. CDR3 size: 13 residues. V was cut by 4 bases and J by 1 base, with 8 bases left in between. This CDR3 reads CASSQATNTEAFF. CDR3 nucleotides: TGCGCCAGCAGCCAGGCTACGAACACTGAAGCTTTCTTT.

This rearrangement joins TRBV15 to TRBJ1-6; 10 nucleotides line up with TRBD1. The CDR3 is 15 residues long. Germline V lookup: CDR1 LNHNV, CDR2 YYDKDF (reference sequence). V shed 1 base and J 9 bases; nucleotides not matched to a gene: 3. CDR3 in DNA: TGTGCCACCAGCAGAGTTGGACAGGGGGGTTCACCCCTCCACTTT. Amino acid sequence: CATSRVGQGGSPLHF.

The rearrangement joins TRBV19 to TRBJ2-1; possible D gene TRBD2, 5 bases. The V and J ends lost 10 bases and 0 bases respectively, with 16 bases between them. CDR1 and CDR2 from the germline V gene are LNHDA and SQIVND (reference sequence). The CDR3 is 15 amino acids. In DNA, the CDR3 is TGTGCCACCCGGACTTCCCGTGCCTCCTACAATGAGCAGTTCTTC. This translates into CATRTSRASYNEQFF.

The rearrangement joins TRBV20-1 to TRBJ1-1, with TRBD1 as a possible D gene (5 bases). Per the germline V gene, CDR1 is DFQATT and CDR2 is SNEGSKA (reference sequence). This CDR3 has 11 residues. The CDR3 region is CSRTTNTEAFF. Written as DNA, the CDR3 is TGCAGCCGGACAACTAACACTGAAGCTTTCTTT.

This chain uses TRBV19 with TRBJ2-2, with a weak D call TRBD1 (6 bases). The CDR3 is 22 residues long. The germline V and J ends were trimmed by 1 base and 1 base, with 28 bases remaining between them. Germline assignment: CDR1 LNHDA and CDR2 SQIVND (reference sequence). CDR3 residues: CASSIAFIRKQGAPGNTGELFF. In DNA form, the CDR3 reads TGTGCCAGTAGTATAGCGTTTATACGTAAACAGGGAGCGCCAGGGAACACCGGGGAGCTGTTTTTT.

The chain links TRBV10-1 to TRBJ2-7, with a tentative D call TRBD2 (6 bases). This CDR3 has 13 residues. With 3 bases removed from V and 3 bases from J, the gap between germline ends came to 9 bases. Germline CDR1 and CDR2: WNHNN and SYGVQD (reference sequence). CDR3 residues: CASSEVGGYEQYF. Here the CDR3 DNA reads TGCGCCAGCAGTGAAGTGGGAGGCTACGAGCAGTACTTC.